This T cell receptor beta chain originates from a study of blood T cell repertoires in COVID-19. Germline V gives CDR1 SQVTM, CDR2 ANQGSEA. V lost 5 bases and J 4 bases, leaving 11 bases between the germline ends. This CDR3 spans 12 amino acids. In the original workflow: Amplifying reference gene primers gave estimates of nucleated cell counts. Sequenced by immunoSEQ multiplex PCR; TCRdb stores in-frame clones only, minus some. V and J calls and clone size are copied from that table; D and trimming were computed from the DNA. This sample has roughly 260,000 clones, with about 89% found just once. This sequence was found in a human donor in a cohort exposed to, infected with or recovered from COVID-19 (not recorded which). The donor label of this sample is uncertain. Material: PBMCs or T cells enriched from blood (not recorded which). V and J are TRBV29-1 and TRBJ1-1, with no clear D. CDR3 in DNA: TGCAGCGTTTTCACAGTTACCACTGAAGCTTTCTTT. This translates into CSVFTVTTEAFF.